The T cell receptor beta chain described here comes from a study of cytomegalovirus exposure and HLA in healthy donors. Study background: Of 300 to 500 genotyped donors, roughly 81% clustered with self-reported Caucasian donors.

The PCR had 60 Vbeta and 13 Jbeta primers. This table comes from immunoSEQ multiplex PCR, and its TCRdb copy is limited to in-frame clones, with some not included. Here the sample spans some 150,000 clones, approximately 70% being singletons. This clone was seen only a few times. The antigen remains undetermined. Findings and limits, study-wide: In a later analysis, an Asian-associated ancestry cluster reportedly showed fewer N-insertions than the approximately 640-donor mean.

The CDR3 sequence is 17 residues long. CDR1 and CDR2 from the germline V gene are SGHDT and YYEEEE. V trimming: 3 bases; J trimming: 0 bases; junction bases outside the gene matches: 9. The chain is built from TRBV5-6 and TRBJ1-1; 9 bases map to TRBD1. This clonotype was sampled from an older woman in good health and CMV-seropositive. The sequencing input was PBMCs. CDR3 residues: CASSSVPGQGLNTEAFF. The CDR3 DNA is TGTGCCAGCAGCTCGGTCCCGGGACAGGGACTGAACACTGAAGCTTTCTTT.